The text below deals with one TCR beta chain. This sample was taken from a study of OX40 agonist ivuxolimab in advanced cancers. Study context: Participants averaged 60 years of age (range about 23 to 79) and were 75% to 90% male.

TCRdb's copy holds only in-frame clones and misses some; the assay was immunoSEQ multiplex PCR. The sample includes more than 60,000 clones, about 89% of them seen just once. With baseline, cycle 4 day 1, and cycle 7 day 1 as timepoints, blood was sampled. Germline CDR1 reads SGHNT; CDR2 reads YENEEA. The germline V and J ends were trimmed by 0 bases and 0 bases, with 13 bases remaining between them. CDR3 length equals 17 residues. The chain links TRBV11-3 to TRBJ2-3; no firm D call. Material: CD4+ or CD8+ T cells sorted from blood, obtained in a trial of the OX40 agonist ivuxolimab. The receptor's source is an adult with an advanced solid tumor such as melanoma, head and neck, liver or kidney cancer. The DNA for the CDR3 is TGTGCCAGCAGCTTAGATTTGACTCCCCCTAGCACAGATACGCAGTATTTT. It codes for CASSLDLTPPSTDTQYF.